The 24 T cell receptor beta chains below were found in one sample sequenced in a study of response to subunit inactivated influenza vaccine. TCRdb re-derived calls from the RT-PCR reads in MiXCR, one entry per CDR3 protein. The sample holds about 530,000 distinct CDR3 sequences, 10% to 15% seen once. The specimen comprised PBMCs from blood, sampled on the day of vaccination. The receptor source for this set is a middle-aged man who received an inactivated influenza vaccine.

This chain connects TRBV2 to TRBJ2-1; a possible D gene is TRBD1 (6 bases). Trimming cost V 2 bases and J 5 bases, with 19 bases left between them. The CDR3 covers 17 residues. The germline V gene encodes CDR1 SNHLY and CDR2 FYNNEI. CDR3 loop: CASSEKWLGAGHNEQFF. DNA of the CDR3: TGTGCCAGCAGTGAAAAGTGGCTGGGGGCGGGCCACAATGAGCAGTTCTTC. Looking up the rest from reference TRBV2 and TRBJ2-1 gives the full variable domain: EPEVTQTPSHQVTQMGQEVILRCVPISNHLYFYWYRQILGQKVEFLVSFYNNEISEKSEIFDDQFSVERPDGSNFTLKIRSTKLEDSAMYFCASSEKWLGAGHNEQFFGPGTRLTVL.

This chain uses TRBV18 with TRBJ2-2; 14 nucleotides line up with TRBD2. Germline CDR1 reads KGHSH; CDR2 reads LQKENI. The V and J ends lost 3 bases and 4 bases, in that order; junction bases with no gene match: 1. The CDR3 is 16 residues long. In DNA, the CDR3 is TGTGCCAGCTCACCGGGACTAGCGGGAGCCACCGGGGAGCTGTTTTTT. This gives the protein CASSPGLAGATGELFF.

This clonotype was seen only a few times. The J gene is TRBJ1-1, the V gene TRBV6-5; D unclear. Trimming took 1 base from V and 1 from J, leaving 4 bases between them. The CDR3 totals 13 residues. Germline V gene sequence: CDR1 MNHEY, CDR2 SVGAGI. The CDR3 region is CASSYWRNTEAFF. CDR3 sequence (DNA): TGTGCCAGCAGTTACTGGCGGAACACTGAAGCTTTCTTT.

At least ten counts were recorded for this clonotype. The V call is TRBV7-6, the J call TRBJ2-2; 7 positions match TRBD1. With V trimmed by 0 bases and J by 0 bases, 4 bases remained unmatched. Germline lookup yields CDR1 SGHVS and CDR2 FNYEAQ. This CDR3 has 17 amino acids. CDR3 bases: TGTGCCAGCAGCTTAGCGGTCAGGGGGTCGAACACCGGGGAGCTGTTTTTT. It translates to CASSLAVRGSNTGELFF.

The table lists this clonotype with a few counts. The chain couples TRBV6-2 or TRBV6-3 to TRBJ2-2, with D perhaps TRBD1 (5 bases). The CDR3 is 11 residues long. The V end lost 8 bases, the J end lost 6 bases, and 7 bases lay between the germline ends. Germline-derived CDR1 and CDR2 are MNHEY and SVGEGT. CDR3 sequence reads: CASSGSGELFF. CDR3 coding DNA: TGTGCCAGCTCAGGGTCCGGGGAGCTGTTTTTT.

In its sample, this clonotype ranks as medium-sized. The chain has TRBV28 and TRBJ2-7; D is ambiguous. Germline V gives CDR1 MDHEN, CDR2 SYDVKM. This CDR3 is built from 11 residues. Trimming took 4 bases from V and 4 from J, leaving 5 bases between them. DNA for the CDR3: TGTGCCAGCAGTTCTAGGTACGAGCAGTACTTC. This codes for CASSSRYEQYF.

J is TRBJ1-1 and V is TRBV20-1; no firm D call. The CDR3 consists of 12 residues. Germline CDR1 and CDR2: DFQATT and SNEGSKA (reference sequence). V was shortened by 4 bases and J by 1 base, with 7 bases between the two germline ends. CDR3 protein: CSATLSNTEAFF. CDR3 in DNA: TGCAGTGCTACTTTGTCGAACACTGAAGCTTTCTTT.

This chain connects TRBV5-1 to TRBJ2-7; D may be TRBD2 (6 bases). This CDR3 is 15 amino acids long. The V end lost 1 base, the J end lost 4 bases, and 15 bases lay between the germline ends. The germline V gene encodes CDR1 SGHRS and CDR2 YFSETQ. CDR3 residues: CASSLWRGLVYEQYF. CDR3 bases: TGCGCCAGCAGCTTGTGGAGGGGCCTCGTTTACGAGCAGTACTTC.

The CDR3 loop is CASSLLWGSGNTIYF. Written as DNA, the CDR3 is TGTGCCAGCAGCTTATTATGGGGTTCTGGAAACACCATATATTTT. V is TRBV7-2 and J is TRBJ1-3; D unresolved. Germline V gene sequence: CDR1 SGHTA, CDR2 FQGNSA. The CDR3 is 15 residues long. V was pared by 2 bases and J by 1 base, with 9 bases between.

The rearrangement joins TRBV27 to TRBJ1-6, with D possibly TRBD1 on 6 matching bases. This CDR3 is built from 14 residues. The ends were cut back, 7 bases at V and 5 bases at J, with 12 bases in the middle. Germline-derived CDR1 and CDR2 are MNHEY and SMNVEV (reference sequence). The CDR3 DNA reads TGTGCCAGCAAATCGAGGACAGATAATTCACCCCTCCACTTT. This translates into CASKSRTDNSPLHF.

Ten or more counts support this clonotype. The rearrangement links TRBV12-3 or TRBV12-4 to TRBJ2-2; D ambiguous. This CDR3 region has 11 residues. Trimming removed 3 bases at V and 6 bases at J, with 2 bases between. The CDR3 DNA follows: TGTGCCAGCAGTTTTGCCGGGGAGCTGTTTTTT. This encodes CASSFAGELFF.

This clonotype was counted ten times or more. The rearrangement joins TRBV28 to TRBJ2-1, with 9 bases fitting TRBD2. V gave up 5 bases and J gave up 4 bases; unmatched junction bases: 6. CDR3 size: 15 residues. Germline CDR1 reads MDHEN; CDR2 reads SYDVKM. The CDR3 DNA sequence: TGTGCCAGCAGTCTAAATAGCGGGAGTTACAATGAGCAGTTCTTC. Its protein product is CASSLNSGSYNEQFF.

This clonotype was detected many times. The CDR3 DNA reads as TGCGCCAGCAGCCGCCAAGGGGGGAACACTGAAGCTTTCTTT. It is translated as CASSRQGGNTEAFF. The genes are TRBV4-1 and TRBJ1-1, with a tentative D call TRBD1 (6 bases). The CDR3 consists of 14 residues. The germline V gene has CDR1 MGHRA and CDR2 YSYEKL. V lost 4 bases, J lost 1 base, and 10 bases lay in between.

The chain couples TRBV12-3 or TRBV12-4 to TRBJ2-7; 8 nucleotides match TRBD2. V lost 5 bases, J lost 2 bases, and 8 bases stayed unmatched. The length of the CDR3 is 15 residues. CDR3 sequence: CASSTAGGPAYEQYF. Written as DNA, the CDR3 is TGTGCCAGCAGTACGGCGGGAGGACCTGCCTACGAGCAGTACTTC.

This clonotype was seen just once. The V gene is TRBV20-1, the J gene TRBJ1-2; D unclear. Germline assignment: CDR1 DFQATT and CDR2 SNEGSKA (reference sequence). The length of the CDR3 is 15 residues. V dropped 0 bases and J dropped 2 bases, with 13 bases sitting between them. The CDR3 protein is CSARDLRLENYGYTF. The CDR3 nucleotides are TGCAGTGCTAGAGATCTACGTTTGGAGAACTATGGCTACACCTTC.

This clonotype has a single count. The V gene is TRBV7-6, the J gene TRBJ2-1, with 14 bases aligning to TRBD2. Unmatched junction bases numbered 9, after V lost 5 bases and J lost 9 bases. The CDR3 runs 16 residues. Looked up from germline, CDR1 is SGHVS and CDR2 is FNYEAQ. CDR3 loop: CASSPQTSGGAGEQFF. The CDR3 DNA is TGTGCCAGCAGCCCCCAGACTAGCGGGGGGGCTGGTGAGCAGTTCTTC.

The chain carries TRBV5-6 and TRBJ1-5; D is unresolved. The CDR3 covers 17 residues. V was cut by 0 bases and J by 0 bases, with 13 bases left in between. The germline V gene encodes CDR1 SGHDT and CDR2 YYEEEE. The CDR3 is CASSLGPPPISNQPQHF. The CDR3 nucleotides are TGTGCCAGCAGCTTGGGTCCGCCCCCGATTAGCAATCAGCCCCAGCATTTT.

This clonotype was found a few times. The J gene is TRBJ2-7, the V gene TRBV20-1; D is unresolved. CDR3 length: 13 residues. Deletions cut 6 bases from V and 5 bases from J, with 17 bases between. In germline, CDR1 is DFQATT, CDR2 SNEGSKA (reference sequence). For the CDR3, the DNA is TGCAGTGCATTCCGCCCCGGAAGCGACGAGCAGTACTTC. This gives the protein CSAFRPGSDEQYF.

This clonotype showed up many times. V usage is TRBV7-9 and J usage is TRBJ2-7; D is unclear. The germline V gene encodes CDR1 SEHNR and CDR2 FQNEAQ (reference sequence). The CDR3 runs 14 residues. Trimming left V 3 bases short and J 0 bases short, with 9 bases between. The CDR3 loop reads CASSLYSTSYEQYF. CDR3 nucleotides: TGTGCCAGCAGCTTGTACTCGACCTCCTACGAGCAGTACTTC.

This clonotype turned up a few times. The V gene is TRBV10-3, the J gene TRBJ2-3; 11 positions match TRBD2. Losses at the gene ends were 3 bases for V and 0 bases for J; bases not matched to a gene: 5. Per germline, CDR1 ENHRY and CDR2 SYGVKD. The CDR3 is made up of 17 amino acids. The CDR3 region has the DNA TGTGCCATCAGTGAACAGACTAGCGGGACTAGCACAGATACGCAGTATTTT. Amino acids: CAISEQTSGTSTDTQYF.

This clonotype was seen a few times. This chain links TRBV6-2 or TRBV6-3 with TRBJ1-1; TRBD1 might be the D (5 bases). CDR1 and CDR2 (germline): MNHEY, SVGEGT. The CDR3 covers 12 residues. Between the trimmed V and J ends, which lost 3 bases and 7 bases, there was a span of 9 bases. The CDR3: CASSYRRDEAFF. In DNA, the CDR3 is TGTGCCAGCAGTTATCGCAGGGATGAAGCTTTCTTT.

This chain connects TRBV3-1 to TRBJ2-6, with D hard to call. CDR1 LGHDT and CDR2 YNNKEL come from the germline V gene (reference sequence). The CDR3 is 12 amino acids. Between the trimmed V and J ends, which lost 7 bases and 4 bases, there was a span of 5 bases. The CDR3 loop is CASTPGANVLTF. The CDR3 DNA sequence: TGTGCCAGCACGCCCGGGGCCAACGTCCTGACTTTC.

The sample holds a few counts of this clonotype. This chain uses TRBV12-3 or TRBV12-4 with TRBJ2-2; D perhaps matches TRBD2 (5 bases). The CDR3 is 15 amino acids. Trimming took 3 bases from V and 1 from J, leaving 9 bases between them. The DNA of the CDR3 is TGTGCCAGCAGTTTTCTGGCGGGGAACACCGGGGAGCTGTTTTTT. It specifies CASSFLAGNTGELFF.

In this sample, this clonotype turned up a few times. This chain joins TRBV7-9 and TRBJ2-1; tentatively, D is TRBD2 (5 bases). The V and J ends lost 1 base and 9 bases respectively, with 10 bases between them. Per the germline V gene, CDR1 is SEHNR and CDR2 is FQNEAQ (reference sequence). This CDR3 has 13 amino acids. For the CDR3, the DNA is TGTGCCAGCAGCTTAGTTGCACGGGGTGAGCAGTTCTTC. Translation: CASSLVARGEQFF.